This T cell receptor (beta chain) was captured by sequencing in a study of cytomegalovirus exposure and HLA in healthy donors. Whole-study findings and limits: CMV serostatus was the sole immune exposure data available.

V was clipped by 1 base and J by 2 bases, with 12 bases between them. The CDR3 contains 15 residues. Germline CDR1 reads SGHTA; CDR2 reads FQGNSA. This PCR relied on a set of 60 Vbeta primers and 13 Jbeta primers. The method was immunoSEQ multiplex PCR; TCRdb's version includes in-frame clones alone and lacks a portion of them. The sample has 100,000 to 150,000 clones, around three quarters seen once. In regard to this clone: Its matching antigen is unknown.

This clonotype originated in a woman aged 40 to 50 in good health and CMV-seronegative. This sequence joins TRBV7-2 and TRBJ2-7; weak D call: TRBD2 (5 bases). The sample was PBMCs. The CDR3 nucleotides read TGTGCCAGCAGCTTAGAGAGCGGAGCCCCCTACGAGCAGTACTTC. This translates into CASSLESGAPYEQYF.